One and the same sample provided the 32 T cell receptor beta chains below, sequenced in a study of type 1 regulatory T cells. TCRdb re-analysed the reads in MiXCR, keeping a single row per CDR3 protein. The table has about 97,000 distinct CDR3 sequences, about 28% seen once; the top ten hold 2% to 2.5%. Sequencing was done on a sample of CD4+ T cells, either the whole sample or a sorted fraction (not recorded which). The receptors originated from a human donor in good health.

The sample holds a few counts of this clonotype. CDR3 region: CASSLTGGPSTDTQYF. DNA for the CDR3: TGTGCCAGCTCTTTAACAGGGGGCCCTAGCACAGATACGCAGTATTTT. The V gene is TRBV18, the J gene TRBJ2-3; 9 bases match TRBD1. The germline V gene has CDR1 KGHSH and CDR2 LQKENI. The ends lost 6 bases at V and 0 bases at J; junction bases unmatched: 7. The CDR3 is made up of 16 amino acids.

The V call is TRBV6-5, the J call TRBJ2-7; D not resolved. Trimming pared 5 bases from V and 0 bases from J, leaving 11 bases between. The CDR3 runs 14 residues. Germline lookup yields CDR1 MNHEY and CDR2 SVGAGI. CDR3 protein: CASSPSPGSYEQYF. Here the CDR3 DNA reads TGTGCCAGCAGTCCCTCTCCTGGCTCCTACGAGCAGTACTTC.

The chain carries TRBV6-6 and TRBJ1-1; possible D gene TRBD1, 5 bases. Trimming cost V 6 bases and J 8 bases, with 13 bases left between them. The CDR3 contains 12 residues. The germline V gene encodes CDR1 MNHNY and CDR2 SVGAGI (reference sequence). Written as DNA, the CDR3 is TGTGCCAGCAGCCGCTCCGGGACCGAAGCTTTCTTT. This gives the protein CASSRSGTEAFF.

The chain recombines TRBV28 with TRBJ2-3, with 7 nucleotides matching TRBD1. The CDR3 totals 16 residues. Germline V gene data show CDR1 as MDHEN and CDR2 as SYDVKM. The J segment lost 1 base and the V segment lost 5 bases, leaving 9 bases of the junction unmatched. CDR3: CASSRFEGARTDTQYF. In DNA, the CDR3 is TGTGCCAGCAGTCGTTTTGAGGGGGCCCGCACAGATACGCAGTATTTT.

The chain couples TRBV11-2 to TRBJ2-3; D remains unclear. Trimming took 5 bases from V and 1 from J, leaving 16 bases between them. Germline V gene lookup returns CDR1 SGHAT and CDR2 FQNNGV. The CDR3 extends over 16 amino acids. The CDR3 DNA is TGTGCCAGCAGCCTCACGCGGCCCGGGCGCACAGATACGCAGTATTTT. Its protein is CASSLTRPGRTDTQYF.

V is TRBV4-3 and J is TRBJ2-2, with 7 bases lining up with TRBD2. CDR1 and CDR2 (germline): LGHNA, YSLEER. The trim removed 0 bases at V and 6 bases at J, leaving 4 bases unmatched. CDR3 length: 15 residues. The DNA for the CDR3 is TGCGCCAGCAGCCAAGATGGGGGGGGGGCCGGGGAGCTGTTTTTT. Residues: CASSQDGGGAGELFF.

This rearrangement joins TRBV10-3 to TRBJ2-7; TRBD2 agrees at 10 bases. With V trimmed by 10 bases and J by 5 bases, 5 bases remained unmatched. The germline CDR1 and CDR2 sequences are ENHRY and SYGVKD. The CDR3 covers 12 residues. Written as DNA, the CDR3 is TGTGCCAGCACCGGGACTAGCGACGAGCAGTACTTC. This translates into CASTGTSDEQYF.

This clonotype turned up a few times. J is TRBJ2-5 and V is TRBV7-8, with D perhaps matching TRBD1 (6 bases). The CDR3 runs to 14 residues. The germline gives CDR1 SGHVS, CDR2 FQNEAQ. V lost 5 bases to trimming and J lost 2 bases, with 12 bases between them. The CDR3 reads CASSPQDSQETQYF. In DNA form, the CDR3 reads TGTGCCAGCAGCCCCCAGGACAGTCAAGAGACCCAGTACTTC.

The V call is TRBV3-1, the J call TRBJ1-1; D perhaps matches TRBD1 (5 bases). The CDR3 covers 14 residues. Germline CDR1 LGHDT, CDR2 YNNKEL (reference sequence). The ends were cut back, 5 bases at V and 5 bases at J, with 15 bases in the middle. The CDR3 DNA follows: TGTGCCAGCAGCGCAGGGAGGGTGAGGACTGAAGCTTTCTTT. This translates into CASSAGRVRTEAFF.

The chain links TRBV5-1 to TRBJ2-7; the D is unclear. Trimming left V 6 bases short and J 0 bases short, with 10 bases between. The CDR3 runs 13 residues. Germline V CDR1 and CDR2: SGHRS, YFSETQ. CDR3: CASTIPGSYEQYF. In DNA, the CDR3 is TGCGCCAGCACAATCCCCGGCTCCTACGAGCAGTACTTC.

The DNA of the CDR3 is TGTGCCAGCAGCTTAGATCTAGTTACCACCGGGGAGCTGTTTTTT. This encodes CASSLDLVTTGELFF. This chain uses TRBV11-2 with TRBJ2-2; D unresolved. The CDR3 runs to 15 residues. Germline-derived CDR1 and CDR2 are SGHAT and FQNNGV. Trimming removed 0 bases from V and 4 bases from J, with 9 bases in between.

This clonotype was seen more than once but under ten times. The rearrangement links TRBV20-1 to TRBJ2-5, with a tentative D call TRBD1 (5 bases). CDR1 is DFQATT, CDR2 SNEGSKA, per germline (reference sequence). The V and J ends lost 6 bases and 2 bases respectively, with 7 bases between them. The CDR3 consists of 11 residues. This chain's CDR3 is CSAREQETQYF. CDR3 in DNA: TGCAGTGCCAGGGAACAAGAGACCCAGTACTTC.

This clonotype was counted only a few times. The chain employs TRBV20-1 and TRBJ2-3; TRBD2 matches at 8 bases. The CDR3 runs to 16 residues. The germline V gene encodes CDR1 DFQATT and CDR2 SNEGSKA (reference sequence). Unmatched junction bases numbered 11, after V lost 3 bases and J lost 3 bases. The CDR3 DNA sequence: TGCAGTGCTAGCTTTCTAACGGGAGGGCCTACAGATACGCAGTATTTT. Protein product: CSASFLTGGPTDTQYF.

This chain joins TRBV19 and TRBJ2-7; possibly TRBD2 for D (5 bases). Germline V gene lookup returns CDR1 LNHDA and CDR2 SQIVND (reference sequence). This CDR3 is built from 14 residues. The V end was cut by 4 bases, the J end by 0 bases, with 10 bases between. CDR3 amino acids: CASSRTSSSYEQYF. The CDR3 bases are TGTGCCAGTAGTAGGACTTCGAGCTCCTACGAGCAGTACTTC. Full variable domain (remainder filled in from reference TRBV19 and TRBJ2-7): DGGITQSPKYLFRKEGQNVTLSCEQNLNHDAMYWYRQDPGQGLRLIYYSQIVNDFQKGDIAEGYSVSREKKESFPLTVTSAQKNPTAFYLCASSRTSSSYEQYFGPGTRLTVT.

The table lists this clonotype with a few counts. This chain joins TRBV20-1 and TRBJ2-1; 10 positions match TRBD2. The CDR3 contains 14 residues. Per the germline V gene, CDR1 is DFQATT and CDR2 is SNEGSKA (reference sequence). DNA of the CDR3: TGCAGCCAAACCGGGACTAGCGTTCGGAATGAGCAGTTCTTC. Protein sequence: CSQTGTSVRNEQFF.

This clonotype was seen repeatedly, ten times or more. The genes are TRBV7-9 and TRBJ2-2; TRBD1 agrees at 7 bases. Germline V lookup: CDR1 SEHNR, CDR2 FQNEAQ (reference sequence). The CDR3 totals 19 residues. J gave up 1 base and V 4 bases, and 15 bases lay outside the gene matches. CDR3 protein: CASSSVRLETGLNTGELFF. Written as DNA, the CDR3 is TGTGCCAGCAGCTCAGTCCGTCTAGAGACAGGGCTGAACACCGGGGAGCTGTTTTTT.

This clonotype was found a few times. The CDR3 bases are TGTGCCAGCAGCGTAGGTCCTAGCGGGAGAGAAATTCACTACGAGCAGTACTTC. Translating gives CASSVGPSGREIHYEQYF. This chain uses TRBV9 with TRBJ2-7, with 10 bases lining up with TRBD2. Losses at the gene ends were 0 bases for V and 3 bases for J; bases not matched to a gene: 12. Looked up from germline, CDR1 is SGDLS and CDR2 is YYNGEE. CDR3 length equals 18 residues.

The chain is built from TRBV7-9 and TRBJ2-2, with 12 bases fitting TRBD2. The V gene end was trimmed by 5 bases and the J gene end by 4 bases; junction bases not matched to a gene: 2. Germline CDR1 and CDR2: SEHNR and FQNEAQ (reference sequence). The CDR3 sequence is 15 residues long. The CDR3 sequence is CASSPLAGGTGELFF. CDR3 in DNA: TGTGCCAGCAGCCCACTAGCGGGAGGCACCGGGGAGCTGTTTTTT.

In DNA, the CDR3 is TGCAGTGCTAGAATAAGGGGTACAGTAACAGAAAACTATGGCTACACCTTC. Its protein is CSARIRGTVTENYGYTF. This chain links TRBV20-1 with TRBJ1-2; a weak D match, TRBD1 (5 bases). V was clipped by 2 bases and J by 2 bases, with 21 bases between them. Germline assignment: CDR1 DFQATT and CDR2 SNEGSKA (reference sequence). The CDR3 has 17 residues.

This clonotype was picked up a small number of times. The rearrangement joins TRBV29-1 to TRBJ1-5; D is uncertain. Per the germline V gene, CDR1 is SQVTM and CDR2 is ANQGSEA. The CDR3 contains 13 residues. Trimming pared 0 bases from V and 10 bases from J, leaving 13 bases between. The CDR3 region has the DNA TGCAGCGTTGAAGAGCGGCAGAGCTCACCCCAGCATTTT. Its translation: CSVEERQSSPQHF.

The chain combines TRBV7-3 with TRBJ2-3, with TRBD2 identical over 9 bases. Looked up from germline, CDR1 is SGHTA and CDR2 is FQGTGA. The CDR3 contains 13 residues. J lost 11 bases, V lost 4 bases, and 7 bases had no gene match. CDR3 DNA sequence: TGTGCCAGCAGCTCACCCGGGACTAGCATGCAGTATTTT. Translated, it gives CASSSPGTSMQYF.

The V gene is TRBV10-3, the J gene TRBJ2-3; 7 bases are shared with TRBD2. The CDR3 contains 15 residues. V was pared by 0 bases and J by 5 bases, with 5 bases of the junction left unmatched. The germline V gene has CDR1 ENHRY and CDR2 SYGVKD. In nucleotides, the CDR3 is TGTGCCATCAGTGAGTCGACGGGAGGTCGAGATACGCAGTATTTT. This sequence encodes CAISESTGGRDTQYF.

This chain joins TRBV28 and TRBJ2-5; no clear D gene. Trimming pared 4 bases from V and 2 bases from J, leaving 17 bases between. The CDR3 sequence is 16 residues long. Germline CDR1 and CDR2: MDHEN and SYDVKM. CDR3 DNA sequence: TGTGCCAGCAGTTCAACAAGTCCAGCCGGACAAGAGACCCAGTACTTC. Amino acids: CASSSTSPAGQETQYF.

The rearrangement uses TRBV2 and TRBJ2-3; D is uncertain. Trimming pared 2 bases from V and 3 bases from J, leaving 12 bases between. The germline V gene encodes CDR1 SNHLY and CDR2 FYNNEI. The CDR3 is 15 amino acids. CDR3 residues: CASSEFLPATDTQYF. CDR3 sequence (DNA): TGTGCCAGCAGTGAATTCCTACCAGCTACAGATACGCAGTATTTT.

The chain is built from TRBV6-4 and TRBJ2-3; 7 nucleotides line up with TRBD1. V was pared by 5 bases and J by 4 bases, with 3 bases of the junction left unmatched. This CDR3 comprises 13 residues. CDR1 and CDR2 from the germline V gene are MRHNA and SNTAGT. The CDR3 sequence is CASSIQGSDTQYF. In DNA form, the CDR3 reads TGTGCCAGCAGTATACAGGGGTCAGATACGCAGTATTTT.

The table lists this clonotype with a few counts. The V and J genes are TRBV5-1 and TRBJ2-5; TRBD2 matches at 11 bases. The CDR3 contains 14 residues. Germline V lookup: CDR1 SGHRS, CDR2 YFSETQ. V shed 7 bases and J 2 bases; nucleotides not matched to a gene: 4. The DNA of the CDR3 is TGCGCCAGCGGGGCTAGCGGGAGGCAAGAGACCCAGTACTTC. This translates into CASGASGRQETQYF.

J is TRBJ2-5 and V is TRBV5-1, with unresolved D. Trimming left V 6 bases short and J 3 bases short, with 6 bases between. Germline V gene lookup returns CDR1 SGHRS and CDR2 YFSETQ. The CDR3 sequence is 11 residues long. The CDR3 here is CASKAEETQYF. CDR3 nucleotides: TGCGCCAGCAAGGCGGAAGAGACCCAGTACTTC.

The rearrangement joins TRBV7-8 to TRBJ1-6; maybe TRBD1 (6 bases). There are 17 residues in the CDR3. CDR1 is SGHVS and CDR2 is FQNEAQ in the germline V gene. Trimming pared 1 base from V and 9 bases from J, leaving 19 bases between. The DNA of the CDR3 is TGTGCCAGCAGCTTAGACGGTCGGACAGCGAGAATTTCACCCCTCCACTTT. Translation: CASSLDGRTARISPLHF.

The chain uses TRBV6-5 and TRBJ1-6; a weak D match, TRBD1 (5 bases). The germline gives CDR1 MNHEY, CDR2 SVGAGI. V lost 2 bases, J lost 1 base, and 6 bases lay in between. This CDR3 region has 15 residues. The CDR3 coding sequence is TGTGCCAGCAGTTACCAGGGATCCTATAATTCACCCCTCCACTTT. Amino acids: CASSYQGSYNSPLHF.

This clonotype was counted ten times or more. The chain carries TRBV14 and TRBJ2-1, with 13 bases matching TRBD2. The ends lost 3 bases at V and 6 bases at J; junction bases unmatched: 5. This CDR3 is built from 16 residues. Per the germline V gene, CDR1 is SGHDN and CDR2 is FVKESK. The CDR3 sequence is CASSQPGLAGLNEQFF. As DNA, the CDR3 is TGTGCCAGCAGCCAGCCGGGACTAGCGGGACTCAATGAGCAGTTCTTC.

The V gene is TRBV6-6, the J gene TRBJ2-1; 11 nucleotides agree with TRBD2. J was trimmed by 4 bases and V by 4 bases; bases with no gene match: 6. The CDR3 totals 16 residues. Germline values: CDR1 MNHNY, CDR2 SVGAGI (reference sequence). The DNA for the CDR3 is TGTGCCAGCAGTTTCCAGACTAGCGGGATGTACAATGAGCAGTTCTTC. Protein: CASSFQTSGMYNEQFF.

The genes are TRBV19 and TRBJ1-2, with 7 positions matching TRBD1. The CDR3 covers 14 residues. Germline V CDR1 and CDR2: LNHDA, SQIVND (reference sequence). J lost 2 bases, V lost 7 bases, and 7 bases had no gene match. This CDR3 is CASIDRVGNYGYTF. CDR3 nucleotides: TGTGCCAGTATAGACAGGGTTGGAAACTATGGCTACACCTTC.